Listed below are T cell receptor beta chains from one sample, sequenced in a study of T-cell reconstitution after alpha-beta-depleted transplantation in children. TCRdb processed the PCR reads anew with MiXCR; each CDR3 protein has one entry. The data hold 670,000 or so distinct CDR3 sequences, with around 13% observed a single time. Sequencing was performed on PBMCs, taken before TCRalphabeta/CD19-depleted stem cell transplant. The receptors here all came from a girl aged 2-9 years with congenital amegakaryocytic thrombocytopenia, due to receive a stem cell transplant. Each CDR3 is given with its conserved first and last residue. Each record gives: clone size, D gene, V gene, J gene, CDR3 DNA, CDR3 protein. The D gene is left open where the match is weak. Clone size is not always given. Where it is, it says once, few, many or a class for expanded clones.

>-|TRBD2|TRBV5-1|TRBJ2-5
TGCGCCAGCAGCCAACCGGGACTAGCGGACCAAGAGACCCAGTACTTC
CASSQPGLADQETQYF
>many|-|TRBV7-2|TRBJ2-1
TGTGCCAGCAGCGCCTTCGAAATATACAATGAGCAGTTCTTC
CASSAFEIYNEQFF
>many|TRBD1|TRBV7-6|TRBJ2-4
TGTGCCAGCAGCTTCGGGACAGAGCCCTTATTTTGGAACATTCAGTACTTC
CASSFGTEPLFWNIQYF
>few|-|TRBV7-9|TRBJ1-1
TGTGCCAGCAGCTCGATTCGCGTACGAGCTTTCTTT
CASSSIRVRAFF
>-|-|TRBV5-1|TRBJ2-7
TGCGCCAGCAGCTTGGGTGAATTGGGAGGCCTGAACTACGAGCAGTACTTC
CASSLGELGGLNYEQYF
>-|TRBD2|TRBV5-1|TRBJ2-7
TGCGCCAGCAGCTTCGCTAGCGGGATAGTTTTAAGGTCCTACGAGCAGTACTTC
CASSFASGIVLRSYEQYF
>many|-|TRBV11-2|TRBJ2-1
TGTGCCAGCAGCTTAGGTAGGCAGGGAGCATTTCATGAGCAGTTCTTC
CASSLGRQGAFHEQFF
>few|TRBD1|TRBV28|TRBJ2-3
TGTGCCAGCAGTCAGGGGACAGGGAGACCAGATACGCAGTATTTT
CASSQGTGRPDTQYF
>many|TRBD2|TRBV5-1|TRBJ2-5
TGCGCCAGCAGCACCGGGACTAGCGGGAGGCCCCCCCAAGAGACCCAGTACTTC
CASSTGTSGRPPQETQYF
>once|TRBD2|TRBV7-6|TRBJ2-5
TGTGCCAGCAGCGCTTTATCGCTAGCGGGATTCCAAGAGACCCAGTACTTC
CASSALSLAGFQETQYF
>many|TRBD1|TRBV4-1|TRBJ2-2
TGCGCCAGCAGCCAAGGGCTTCGATCCGTAGGACAGGGTATGGTCGGGGAGCTGTTTTTT
CASSQGLRSVGQGMVGELFF
>-|-|TRBV20-1|TRBJ2-3
TGCAGTGCACGCGGGATCCCGGTTACGGATACGCAGTATTTT
CSARGIPVTDTQYF
>many|TRBD2|TRBV6-1|TRBJ2-1
TGTGCCAGCTCCACGGCGGGGGATGAGCAGTTCTTC
CASSTAGDEQFF
>few|-|TRBV10-2|TRBJ1-5
TGCGCCAGCAGCGGGAGGGGCAATCAGCCCCAGCATTTT
CASSGRGNQPQHF
>many|-|TRBV7-9|TRBJ2-1
TGTGCCAGCAGCTCGCCTTGGGCACATGAGCAGTTCTTC
CASSSPWAHEQFF
>many|TRBD1|TRBV12-3/TRBV12-4|TRBJ1-2
TGTGCCAGCAGTTCACGACAGGGGAACTATGGCTACACCTTC
CASSSRQGNYGYTF
>many|-|TRBV27|TRBJ1-6
TGTGCCAGCAGTGCCCGGCCTGGAGGCCATTCACCCCTCCACTTT
CASSARPGGHSPLHF
>many|-|TRBV12-3/TRBV12-4|TRBJ2-1
TGTGCCAGCAGTCCCCCAGGGTCCAGGGATGAGCAGTTCTTC
CASSPPGSRDEQFF
>many|-|TRBV5-1|TRBJ2-7
TGCGCCAGCAGCTTGGCTCGGGGGTCCTACGAGCAGTACTTC
CASSLARGSYEQYF
>few|-|TRBV7-8|TRBJ1-1
TGTGCCAGCAGACACGCTAGGGGCAGGGGCTACGCTGAAGCTTTCTTT
CASRHARGRGYAEAFF
>-|-|TRBV7-3|TRBJ2-2
TGTGCCAGCAGCTTAGGGGGCGCGAGCACCGGGGAGCTGTTTTTT
CASSLGGASTGELFF
>-|-|TRBV27|TRBJ2-1
TGTGCCAGCCGTTTAGTTGGAGAGCAGTTCTTC
CASRLVGEQFF
>few|-|TRBV28|TRBJ2-7
TGTGCCAGCACCCGCAAGGCAGCCGACTGGGAGCAGTACTTC
CASTRKAADWEQYF
>-|-|TRBV5-1|TRBJ2-5
TGCGCCAGCAGCTTGGAGGGAGCGCAAGAGACCCAGTACTTC
CASSLEGAQETQYF
>few|TRBD1|TRBV20-1|TRBJ2-5
TGCAGTGCTAGGGGGTCAGGGACAGGAGAAGAGACCCAGTACTTC
CSARGSGTGEETQYF
>many|-|TRBV28|TRBJ1-5
TGTGCCAGCAGTTTTGGGGGGCGTTTTCAGCCCCAGCATTTT
CASSFGGRFQPQHF
>few|-|TRBV12-3/TRBV12-4|TRBJ2-2
TGTGCCAGCAGTCCACAGGAATCCAGAGCCGGGGAGCTGTTTTTT
CASSPQESRAGELFF
>-|TRBD1|TRBV7-3|TRBJ2-3
TGTGCCAGCAGCTCATCCGACAGGGGGACAGATACGCAGTATTTT
CASSSSDRGTDTQYF
>many|TRBD1|TRBV20-1|TRBJ2-3
TGCAGTGCCAAAAGACAGGGTACTACAGATACGCAGTATTTT
CSAKRQGTTDTQYF
>-|TRBD1|TRBV20-1|TRBJ1-4
TGCAGTGCTAGTTTCAGGGGGCGTTTCGCAAAACTGTTTTTT
CSASFRGRFAKLFF
>many|-|TRBV6-1|TRBJ1-1
TGTGCCAGCAGAATTGAGGGGGTAGGCGCTGAAGCTTTCTTT
CASRIEGVGAEAFF
>many|-|TRBV5-1|TRBJ2-7
TGCGCCAGCAGCTTGGACCAAGGGAGTACCTACGAGCAGTACTTC
CASSLDQGSTYEQYF
>many|-|TRBV12-3/TRBV12-4|TRBJ2-2
TGTGCCAGCAGTTATCAGACCGGGGAGCTGTTTTTT
CASSYQTGELFF
>-|-|TRBV7-2|TRBJ2-7
TGTGCCAGCAGCTTATCCCCAGGAAGCTCCTACGAGCAGTACTTC
CASSLSPGSSYEQYF
>many|-|TRBV7-9|TRBJ2-1
TGTGCCAGCAGCTCGACACGGACAAGTTACAATGAGCAGTTCTTC
CASSSTRTSYNEQFF